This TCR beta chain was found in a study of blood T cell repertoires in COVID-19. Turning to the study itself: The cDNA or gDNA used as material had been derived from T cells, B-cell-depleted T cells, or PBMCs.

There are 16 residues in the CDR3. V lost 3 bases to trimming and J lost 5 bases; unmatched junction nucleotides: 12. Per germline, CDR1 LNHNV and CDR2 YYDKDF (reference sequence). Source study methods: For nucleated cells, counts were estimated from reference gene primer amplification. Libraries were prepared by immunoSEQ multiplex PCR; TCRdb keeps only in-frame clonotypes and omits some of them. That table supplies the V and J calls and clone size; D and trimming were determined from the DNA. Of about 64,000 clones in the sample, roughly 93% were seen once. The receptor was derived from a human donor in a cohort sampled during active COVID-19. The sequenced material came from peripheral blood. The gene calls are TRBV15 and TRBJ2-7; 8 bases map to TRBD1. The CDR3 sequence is CATSSKGQVYWNEQYF. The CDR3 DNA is TGTGCCACCAGCAGTAAGGGACAGGTCTATTGGAACGAGCAGTACTTC.